This T cell receptor beta chain stems from a study of blood T cell repertoires in COVID-19. V shed 7 bases and J shed 0 bases, with 7 bases lying between them. This CDR3 region has 13 residues. The data were produced by immunoSEQ multiplex PCR, yet TCRdb's version contains in-frame clones alone and is incomplete. The table records 130,000 to 150,000 clones, about 85% of them present only once. This TCR came from a human donor in a cohort sampled during active COVID-19. Sequences were obtained from peripheral blood. V and J are TRBV12-3 or TRBV12-4 and TRBJ1-3; D call uncertain. The chain's CDR3 is CASTRSSGNTIYF. The CDR3 DNA is TGTGCCAGCACGAGGAGCTCTGGAAACACCATATATTTT.